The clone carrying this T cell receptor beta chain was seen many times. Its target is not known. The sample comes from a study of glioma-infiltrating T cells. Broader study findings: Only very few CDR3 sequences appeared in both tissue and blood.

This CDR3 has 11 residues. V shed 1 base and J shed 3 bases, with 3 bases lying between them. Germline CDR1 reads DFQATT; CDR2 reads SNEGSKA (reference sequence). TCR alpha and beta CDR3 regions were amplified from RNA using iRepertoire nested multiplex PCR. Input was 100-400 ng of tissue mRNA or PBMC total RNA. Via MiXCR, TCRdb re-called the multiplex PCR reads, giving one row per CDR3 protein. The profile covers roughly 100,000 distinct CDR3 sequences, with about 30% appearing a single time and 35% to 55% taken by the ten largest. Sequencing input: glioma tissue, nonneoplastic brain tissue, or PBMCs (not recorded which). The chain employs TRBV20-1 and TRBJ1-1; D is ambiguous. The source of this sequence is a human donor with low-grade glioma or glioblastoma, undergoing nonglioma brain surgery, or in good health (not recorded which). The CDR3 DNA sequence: TGCAGTGCTAGAGGTGACACTGAAGCTTTCTTT. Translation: CSARGDTEAFF.